This entry concerns a single TCR beta chain. Its antigen is not known. This specimen belongs to a study of T cell responses to AZD1222 COVID-19 vaccine. The CDR3 runs to 14 residues. The ends were cut back, 0 bases at V and 6 bases at J, with 9 bases in the middle. Germline values: CDR1 LGHNA, CDR2 YNFKEQ. Findings and caveats of the study: Dominant CD4 TCR responses targeted spike regions 160-218 and 743-854. Seropositive AZD1222 recipients at baseline numbered only five or six.

Only in-frame clones appear in the TCRdb table, and some are missing; sequencing was by immunoSEQ multiplex PCR. The sample comprises about 140,000 clones, 80% to 95% of which are singletons, and 3.5% to 4.5% rests with the top ten. The TCR was taken from an adult who received the AZD1222 COVID-19 vaccine. This rearrangement joins TRBV4-2 to TRBJ1-5; tentatively, D is TRBD1 (5 bases). The source was peripheral blood, collected 28 days after the second AZD1222 dose. The CDR3 loop reads CASSQDRGVQPQHF. The CDR3 bases are TGTGCCAGCAGCCAAGATCGGGGGGTTCAGCCCCAGCATTTT.